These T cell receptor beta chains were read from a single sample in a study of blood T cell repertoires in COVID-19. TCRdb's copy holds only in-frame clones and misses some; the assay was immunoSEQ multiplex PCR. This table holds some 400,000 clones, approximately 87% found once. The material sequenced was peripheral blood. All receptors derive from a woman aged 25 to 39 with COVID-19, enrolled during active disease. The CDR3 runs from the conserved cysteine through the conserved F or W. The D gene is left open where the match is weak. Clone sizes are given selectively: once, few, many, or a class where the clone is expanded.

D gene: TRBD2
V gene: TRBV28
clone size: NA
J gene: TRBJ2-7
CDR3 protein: CASSPLAGAYEQYF
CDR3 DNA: TGTGCCAGCAGTCCACTAGCGGGAGCCTACGAGCAGTACTTC

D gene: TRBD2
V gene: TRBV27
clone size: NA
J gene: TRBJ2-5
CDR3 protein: CASSNILAGAETQYF
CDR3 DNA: TGTGCCAGCAGCAACATCCTAGCGGGAGCAGAGACCCAGTACTTC

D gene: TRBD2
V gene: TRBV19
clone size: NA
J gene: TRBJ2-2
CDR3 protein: CASSISLAGGSGELFF
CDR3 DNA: TGTGCCAGTAGTATATCGCTAGCGGGAGGGTCCGGGGAGCTGTTTTTT

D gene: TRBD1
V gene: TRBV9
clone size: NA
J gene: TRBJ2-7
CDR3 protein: CASSARDSSYEQYF
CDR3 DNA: TGTGCCAGCAGCGCCCGGGACAGCTCCTACGAGCAGTACTTC

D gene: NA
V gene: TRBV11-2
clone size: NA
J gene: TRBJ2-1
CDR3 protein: CASSTYRDEQFF
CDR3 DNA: TGTGCCAGCAGCACCTACAGGGATGAGCAGTTCTTC

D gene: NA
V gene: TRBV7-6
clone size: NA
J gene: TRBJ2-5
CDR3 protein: CASSLGPPVGGTLKETQYF
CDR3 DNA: TGTGCCAGCAGCTTAGGACCCCCCGTCGGGGGGACACTCAAAGAGACCCAGTACTTC

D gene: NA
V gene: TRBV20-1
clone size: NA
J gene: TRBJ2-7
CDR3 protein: CSASGPPLEEQYF
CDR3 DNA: TGCAGTGCTAGTGGGCCGCCCCTAGAAGAGCAGTACTTC

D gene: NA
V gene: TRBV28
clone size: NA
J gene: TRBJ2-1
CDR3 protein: CASRETGGWYNEQFF
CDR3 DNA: TGTGCCAGCAGAGAGACGGGGGGCTGGTACAATGAGCAGTTCTTC

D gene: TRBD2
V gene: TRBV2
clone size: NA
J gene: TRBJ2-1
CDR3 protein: CASSGLAGTSSYNEQFF
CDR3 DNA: TGTGCCAGCAGTGGACTAGCGGGAACTAGCTCCTACAATGAGCAGTTCTTC

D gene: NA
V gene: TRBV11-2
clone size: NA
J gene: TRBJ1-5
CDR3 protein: CASSAFRGSNQPQHF
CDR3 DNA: TGTGCCAGCAGCGCATTTCGGGGGAGCAATCAGCCCCAGCATTTT

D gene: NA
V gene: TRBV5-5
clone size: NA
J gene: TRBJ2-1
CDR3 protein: CASSLVRAGNNEQFF
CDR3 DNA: TGTGCCAGCAGCTTGGTCCGGGCGGGAAACAATGAGCAGTTCTTC

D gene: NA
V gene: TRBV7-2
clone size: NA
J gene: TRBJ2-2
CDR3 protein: CASSLLGNGELFF
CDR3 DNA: TGTGCCAGCAGCTTACTGGGCAACGGGGAGCTGTTTTTT

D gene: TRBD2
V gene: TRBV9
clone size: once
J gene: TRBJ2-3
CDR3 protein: CASSPRGERGKYF
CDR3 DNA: TGTGCCAGCAGCCCCCGGGGGGAGCGCGGGAAGTATTTT

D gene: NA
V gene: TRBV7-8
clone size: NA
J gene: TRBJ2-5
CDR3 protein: CASSYRVGQETQYF
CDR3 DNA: TGTGCCAGCAGCTACAGGGTTGGGCAGGAGACCCAGTACTTC

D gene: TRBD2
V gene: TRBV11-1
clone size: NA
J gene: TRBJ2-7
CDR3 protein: CASSFASGNEQYF
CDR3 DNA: TGTGCCAGCAGCTTCGCTAGCGGGAACGAGCAGTACTTC

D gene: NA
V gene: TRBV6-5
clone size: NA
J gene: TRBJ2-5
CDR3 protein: CASRGSELGGETQYF
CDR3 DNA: TGTGCCAGCAGGGGTAGCGAATTAGGGGGAGAGACCCAGTACTTC

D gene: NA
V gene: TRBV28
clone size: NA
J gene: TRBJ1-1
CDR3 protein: CASSTPKEENTEAFF
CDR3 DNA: TGTGCCAGCAGTACTCCAAAGGAGGAGAACACTGAAGCTTTCTTT

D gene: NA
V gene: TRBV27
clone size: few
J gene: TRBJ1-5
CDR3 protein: CASSPGGGLSNQPQHF
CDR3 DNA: TGTGCCAGCAGTCCCGGCGGGGGGCTAAGCAATCAGCCCCAGCATTTT

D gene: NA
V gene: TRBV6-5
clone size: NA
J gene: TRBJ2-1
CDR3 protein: CASSYFTGSSYNEQFF
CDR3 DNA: TGTGCCAGCAGTTACTTCACCGGGAGCTCCTACAATGAGCAGTTCTTC

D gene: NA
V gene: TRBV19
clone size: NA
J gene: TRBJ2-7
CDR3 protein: CASSDFAYEQYF
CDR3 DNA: TGTGCCAGTTCAGACTTTGCCTACGAGCAGTACTTC

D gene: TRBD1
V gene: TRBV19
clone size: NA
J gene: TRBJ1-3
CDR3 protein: CASSPRTGEVSGNTIYF
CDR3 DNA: TGTGCCAGTAGTCCCCGGACAGGGGAAGTCTCTGGAAACACCATATATTTT

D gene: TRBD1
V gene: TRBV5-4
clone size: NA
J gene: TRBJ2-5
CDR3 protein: CASSPDRGRMETQYF
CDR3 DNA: TGTGCCAGCAGCCCGGACAGGGGGCGGATGGAGACCCAGTACTTC

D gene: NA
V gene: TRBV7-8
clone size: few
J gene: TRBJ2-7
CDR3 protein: CASSLGFQATYEQYF
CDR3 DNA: TGTGCCAGCAGCTTAGGGTTCCAGGCCACCTACGAGCAGTACTTC

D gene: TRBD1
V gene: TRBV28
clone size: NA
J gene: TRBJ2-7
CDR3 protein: CASRSSRDRVNEQYF
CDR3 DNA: TGTGCCAGCAGGTCCTCTAGGGACAGGGTAAACGAGCAGTACTTC

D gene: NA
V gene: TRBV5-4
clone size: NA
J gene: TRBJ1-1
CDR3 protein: CASSWGKDGEAFF
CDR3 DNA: TGTGCCAGCAGCTGGGGCAAGGACGGGGAAGCTTTCTTT

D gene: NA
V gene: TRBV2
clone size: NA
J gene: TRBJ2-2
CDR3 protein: CASSDIGGTGELFF
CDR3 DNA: TGTGCCAGCAGTGATATTGGCGGGACCGGGGAGCTGTTTTTT

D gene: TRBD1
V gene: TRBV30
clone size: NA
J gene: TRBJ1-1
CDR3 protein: CAWSVSSRGRVEAFF
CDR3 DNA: TGTGCCTGGAGTGTATCATCCAGGGGGCGAGTTGAAGCTTTCTTT